The sequence of this T cell receptor (beta chain) was determined in a study of early T cells in non-severe SARS-CoV-2 infection. This clonotype was recorded a few times. MiXCR was run by TCRdb on the 5' RACE reads, yielding one entry per CDR3 protein. The sample shows under 80,000 distinct CDR3 sequences, about an eighth of them seen only once. CDR1 MNHNY and CDR2 SVGAGI come from the germline V gene (reference sequence). CDR3 size: 13 residues. V lost 1 base, J lost 10 bases, and 4 bases stayed unmatched. Sequenced material: whole blood. The receptor comes from an adult who was a healthcare worker with PCR-confirmed SARS-CoV-2 infection or an uninfected control (not recorded which). The gene calls are TRBV6-6 and TRBJ2-1; TRBD2 matches at 7 bases. CDR3 protein: CASSYYGGDEQFF. In nucleotides, the CDR3 is TGTGCCAGCAGTTACTATGGGGGGGACGAGCAGTTCTTC.